This entry lists 29 T cell receptor beta chains sequenced from one sample in a study of monozygotic twins with inflammatory bowel disease. Using the 5' RACE reads, TCRdb records one entry per CDR3 protein without DNA. Its listing shows 200,000 to 250,000 distinct CDR3 sequences. Sequences were obtained from blood. Source of these receptors: a human donor with ulcerative colitis or Crohn's disease, or a healthy co-twin of an affected twin (not recorded which).

This rearrangement joins TRBV29-1 to TRBJ2-5; checking the TCRdb D call of TRBD1 is not possible without DNA. The CDR3 length is 13 residues. Germline CDR1 and CDR2: SQVTM and ANQGSEA. The CDR3 is CSARQGAQETQYF.

This chain links TRBV4-2 with TRBJ2-5; the D gene TCRdb calls, TRBD2, cannot be checked with no DNA. CDR1 LGHNA and CDR2 YNFKEQ come from the germline V gene. The CDR3 runs to 17 residues. The CDR3 here is CASSLRSLAGAEETQYF.

This chain's CDR3 is CASRPWDPGLLQDEQFF. The chain combines TRBV7-2 with TRBJ2-1. Germline V gene sequence: CDR1 SGHTA, CDR2 FQGNSA. The CDR3 length is 17 residues.

The chain is built from TRBV6-6 and TRBJ2-1. Germline CDR1 reads MNHNY; CDR2 reads SVGAGI (reference sequence). The CDR3 consists of 12 residues. CDR3 region: CASNPTGNEQFF.

V usage is TRBV29-1 and J usage is TRBJ2-1; TCRdb's D call, TRBD1, is unchecked because there is no DNA. From germline, CDR1 is SQVTM and CDR2 ANQGSEA. The CDR3 is made up of 17 amino acids. CDR3 loop: CSVERQGAGSGNNEQFF.

The chain carries TRBV7-6 and TRBJ2-5; the D gene TCRdb calls, TRBD1, cannot be checked with no DNA. The CDR3 extends over 15 amino acids. Germline V gene sequence: CDR1 SGHVS, CDR2 FNYEAQ. This CDR3 is CASSLGDRLRETQYF.

This rearrangement joins TRBV27 to TRBJ1-2. The CDR3 extends over 15 amino acids. In germline, CDR1 is MNHEY, CDR2 SMNVEV (reference sequence). The CDR3 sequence is CASSLGSGAFYSYTF.

J is TRBJ1-2 and V is TRBV12-3 or TRBV12-4. This CDR3 is built from 15 residues. The CDR3 spells CASSLGPGPSYGYTF.

The genes are TRBV20-1 and TRBJ1-5. This CDR3 has 17 residues. Germline V gives CDR1 DFQATT, CDR2 SNEGSKA (reference sequence). The CDR3 reads CSARGFGPINSNQPQHF.

CDR3 region: CASSSPGTGYNEQFF. The V and J genes are TRBV7-2 and TRBJ2-1; TCRdb indicates TRBD1, and absent DNA this call remains unverified. Germline lookup yields CDR1 SGHTA and CDR2 FQGNSA. The CDR3 runs to 15 residues. Together with reference TRBV7-2 and TRBJ2-1, the CDR3 gives the full variable domain: GAGVSQSPSNKVTEKGKDVELRCDPISGHTALYWYRQSLGQGLEFLIYFQGNSAPDKSGLPSDRFSAERTGGSVSTLTIQRTQQEDSAVYLCASSSPGTGYNEQFFGPGTRLTVL.

This chain connects TRBV28 to TRBJ2-1. This CDR3 has 14 residues. Looked up from germline, CDR1 is MDHEN and CDR2 is SYDVKM. The CDR3 sequence: CASTQGGSYNEQFF.

J is TRBJ1-1 and V is TRBV7-2. Germline V gene data show CDR1 as SGHTA and CDR2 as FQGNSA. The CDR3 runs to 14 residues. CDR3 in amino acids: CASSLAETFGEAFF.

The chain employs TRBV7-2 and TRBJ2-7; TCRdb selects TRBD1, and the lack of DNA leaves this call unchecked. Germline loops: CDR1 SGHTA, CDR2 FQGNSA. The CDR3 covers 16 residues. The CDR3: CASSFAHDRAEGGQYF.

This sequence joins TRBV6-5 and TRBJ1-2; as DNA is missing, the TRBD1 call by TCRdb cannot be tested. Germline loops: CDR1 MNHEY, CDR2 SVGAGI. This CDR3 comprises 14 residues. The CDR3 is CASSYSPGPRSYTF.

The J gene is TRBJ2-1, the V gene TRBV10-3; the TCRdb D gene call, TRBD2, has no DNA to confirm it. There are 14 residues in the CDR3. Germline lookup yields CDR1 ENHRY and CDR2 SYGVKD. The CDR3 here is CATQPGLAGDEQFF.

The chain joins TRBV10-2 to TRBJ2-1. CDR1 is WSHSY and CDR2 is SAAADI in the germline V gene. This CDR3 has 11 amino acids. CDR3 sequence: CASTDSREQFF.

V and J are TRBV5-1 and TRBJ2-1; TCRdb lists TRBD1, though no DNA is available to test this call. CDR1 and CDR2 (germline): SGHRS, YFSETQ. The CDR3 runs to 15 residues. The CDR3 loop is CASSLQGAAYNEQFF. The whole variable domain, filled in from reference TRBV5-1 and TRBJ2-1, reads KAGVTQTPRYLIKTRGQQVTLSCSPISGHRSVSWYQQTPGQGLQFLFEYFSETQRNKGNFPGRFSGRQFSNSRSEMNVSTLELGDSALYLCASSLQGAAYNEQFFGPGTRLTVL.

The genes are TRBV7-3 and TRBJ2-2; the TCRdb D gene call, TRBD1, has no DNA to confirm it. CDR3 size: 13 residues. Germline lookup yields CDR1 SGHTA and CDR2 FQGTGA. This CDR3 is CASSLQGRGELFF.

This chain links TRBV5-1 with TRBJ1-6. The length of the CDR3 is 17 residues. Germline V lookup: CDR1 SGHRS, CDR2 YFSETQ. CDR3 region: CASSSEWNGLPNSPLHF.

The rearrangement links TRBV14 to TRBJ2-1; TCRdb's D gene call, TRBD2, goes unchecked for lack of DNA. The CDR3 length is 17 residues. Per the germline V gene, CDR1 is SGHDN and CDR2 is FVKESK. The CDR3 sequence: CASSLKRERPFGNEQFF.

This chain connects TRBV5-1 to TRBJ2-1; the TCRdb call, TRBD2, lacks DNA for checking. The CDR3 is 18 amino acids. CDR1 is SGHRS, CDR2 YFSETQ, per germline. CDR3 residues: CASSLVSGGHISYNEQFF.

This chain connects TRBV7-9 to TRBJ2-5. Germline V gene lookup returns CDR1 SEHNR and CDR2 FQNEAQ (reference sequence). The CDR3 is 15 residues long. The CDR3: CASSLARTAKETQYF.

V and J are TRBV18 and TRBJ1-5; lacking DNA, the TRBD1 call made by TCRdb goes unchecked. Germline lookup yields CDR1 KGHSH and CDR2 LQKENI. The CDR3 contains 15 residues. This CDR3 reads CASSPDRGTNQPQHF. Complete variable domain (other parts from reference TRBV18 and TRBJ1-5): NAGVMQNPRHLVRRRGQEARLRCSPMKGHSHVYWYRQLPEEGLKFMVYLQKENIIDESGMPKERFSAEFPKEGPSILRIQQVVRGDSAAYFCASSPDRGTNQPQHFGDGTRLSIL.

CDR3 residues: CASSLGLAGVEQFF. This rearrangement joins TRBV7-3 to TRBJ2-1; no DNA is available, so the TRBD2 call from TCRdb remains unchecked. The CDR3 runs to 14 residues. Per the germline V gene, CDR1 is SGHTA and CDR2 is FQGTGA.

The rearrangement links TRBV7-3 to TRBJ2-3. CDR1 is SGHTA, CDR2 FQGTGA, per germline. The CDR3 sequence is 13 residues long. CDR3 amino acids: CASSLMSGDTQYF.

The rearrangement joins TRBV27 to TRBJ2-1; TCRdb's assignment of TRBD2 cannot be checked, as there is no DNA. The germline gives CDR1 MNHEY, CDR2 SMNVEV (reference sequence). This CDR3 comprises 14 residues. The CDR3 sequence: CVTTPGGLYNEQFF.

The gene calls are TRBV5-1 and TRBJ2-7; TCRdb's D call of TRBD1 is untestable without DNA. Germline V gene sequence: CDR1 SGHRS, CDR2 YFSETQ. The CDR3 has 15 residues. The CDR3: CASSLGPGQGAEQYF.

V gene TRBV19 combines with J gene TRBJ2-3. Germline V gene data show CDR1 as LNHDA and CDR2 as SQIVND (reference sequence). There are 16 residues in the CDR3. The CDR3 sequence is CASSRAGFSPTDTQYF. Variable domain in full (rest from reference TRBV19 and TRBJ2-3): DGGITQSPKYLFRKEGQNVTLSCEQNLNHDAMYWYRQDPGQGLRLIYYSQIVNDFQKGDIAEGYSVSREKKESFPLTVTSAQKNPTAFYLCASSRAGFSPTDTQYFGPGTRLTVL.

The rearrangement links TRBV5-1 to TRBJ2-2; the D call from TCRdb, TRBD1, cannot be confirmed without DNA. This CDR3 is 16 amino acids long. Germline V CDR1 and CDR2: SGHRS, YFSETQ. The CDR3 reads CASIAGGPANTGELFF.